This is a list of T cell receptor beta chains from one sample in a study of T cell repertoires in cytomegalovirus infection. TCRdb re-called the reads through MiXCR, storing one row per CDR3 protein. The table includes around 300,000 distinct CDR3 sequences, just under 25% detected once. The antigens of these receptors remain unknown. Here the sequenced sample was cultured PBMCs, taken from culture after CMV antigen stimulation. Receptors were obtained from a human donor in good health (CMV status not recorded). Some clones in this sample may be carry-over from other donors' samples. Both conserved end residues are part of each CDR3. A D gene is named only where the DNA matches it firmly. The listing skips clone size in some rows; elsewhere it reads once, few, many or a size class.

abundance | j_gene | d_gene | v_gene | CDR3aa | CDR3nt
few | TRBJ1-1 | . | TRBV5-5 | CASSLYGDMNTEAFF | TGTGCCAGCAGCTTGTATGGGGATATGAACACTGAAGCTTTCTTT
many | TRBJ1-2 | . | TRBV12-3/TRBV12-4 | CASSSSVGYTF | TGTGCCAGCAGTTCGTCAGTGGGCTACACCTTC
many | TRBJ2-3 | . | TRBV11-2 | CASSPQGTDTQYF | TGTGCCAGCAGCCCACAGGGCACAGATACGCAGTATTTT
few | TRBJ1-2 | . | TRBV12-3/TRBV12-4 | CASSNRVDYGYTF | TGTGCCAGCAGTAACAGGGTCGACTATGGCTACACCTTC
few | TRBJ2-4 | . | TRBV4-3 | CASSQENRADIQYF | TGCGCCAGCAGCCAAGAAAACAGGGCGGACATTCAGTACTTC
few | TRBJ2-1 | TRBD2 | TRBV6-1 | CASSRLGREFYNEQFF | TGTGCCAGCTCACGTCTGGGGAGGGAGTTTTACAATGAGCAGTTCTTC
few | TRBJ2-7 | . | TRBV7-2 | CASSFEGFRYEQYF | TGTGCCAGCAGCTTCGAGGGGTTTAGATACGAGCAGTACTTC
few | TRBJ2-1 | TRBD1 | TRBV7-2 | CASSLGTGGLDEQFF | TGTGCCAGCAGCTTAGGGACAGGGGGCCTTGATGAGCAGTTCTTC
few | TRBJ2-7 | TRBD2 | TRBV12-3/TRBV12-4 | CASSFVSVLRTSGRKYEQYF | TGTGCCAGCAGTTTCGTGTCGGTCCTCCGGACTAGCGGGAGGAAGTACGAGCAGTACTTC
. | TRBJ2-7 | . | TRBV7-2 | CASSPHEQYF | TGTGCCAGCAGCCCGCACGAGCAGTACTTC
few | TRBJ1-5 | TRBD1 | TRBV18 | CASSRGQGSFNQPQHF | TGTGCCAGCTCACGAGGACAGGGGTCCTTCAATCAGCCCCAGCATTTT
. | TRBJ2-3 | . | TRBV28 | CVSRGAGVGTDTQYF | TGTGTCAGCAGGGGGGCGGGAGTAGGGACAGATACGCAGTATTTT
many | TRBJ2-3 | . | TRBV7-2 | CASSLSAYTDTQYF | TGTGCCAGCAGCCTTAGCGCGTACACAGATACGCAGTATTTT
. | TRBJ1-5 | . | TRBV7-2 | CASSPTVVQPQHF | TGTGCCAGCAGCCCGACGGTGGTTCAGCCCCAGCATTTT
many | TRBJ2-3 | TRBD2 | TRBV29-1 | CSVLGLEVADTQYF | TGCAGCGTCTTAGGACTAGAAGTGGCAGATACGCAGTATTTT
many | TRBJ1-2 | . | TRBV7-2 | CASSLSSDSGYGYTF | TGTGCCAGCAGCTTATCTTCCGACAGCGGCTATGGCTACACCTTC
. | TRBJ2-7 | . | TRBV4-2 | CASVVDQIVNEQYF | TGTGCCAGCGTCGTGGATCAGATTGTAAACGAGCAGTACTTC
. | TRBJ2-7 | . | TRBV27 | CASSFSRVQYEQYF | TGTGCCAGCAGTTTTAGCAGGGTACAGTACGAGCAGTACTTC
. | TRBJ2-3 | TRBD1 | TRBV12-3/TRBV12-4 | CASSLRTGGSDTQYF | TGTGCCAGCAGTTTAAGGACAGGGGGCTCAGATACGCAGTATTTT
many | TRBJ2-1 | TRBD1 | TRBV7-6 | CASSIGQGRYNEQFF | TGTGCCAGCAGCATAGGACAGGGGCGCTACAATGAGCAGTTCTTC
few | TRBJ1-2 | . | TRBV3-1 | CASSPTTLQGNYGYTF | TGTGCCAGCAGCCCTACGACCCTACAGGGTAACTATGGCTACACCTTC
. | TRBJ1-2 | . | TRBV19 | CASRVTDGYTF | TGTGCCAGCCGAGTGACCGATGGCTACACCTTC
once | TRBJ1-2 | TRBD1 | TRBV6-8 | CASSTGQGKAGYTF | TGTGCCAGCAGTACCGGACAGGGGAAAGCTGGCTACACCTTC
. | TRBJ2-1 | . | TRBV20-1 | CSAPFSRYRRTYNEQFF | TGCAGTGCTCCCTTCTCTAGATACCGGAGGACCTACAATGAGCAGTTCTTC